A single sample gave rise to the 24 T cell receptor beta chains below, sequenced in a study of response to subunit inactivated influenza vaccine. TCRdb ran MiXCR on the RT-PCR reads and lists one entry per CDR3 protein. Of 530,000 or so distinct CDR3 sequences listed, roughly 15% are singletons. The sample was PBMCs from blood, taken approximately 12 days after vaccination. These receptors originate from a man aged 50-60 years who received an inactivated influenza vaccine.

This clonotype was detected only a few times. The chain uses TRBV3-1 and TRBJ1-6; 9 bases fit TRBD1. The CDR3 is 15 amino acids. The ends lost 4 bases at V and 7 bases at J; junction bases unmatched: 5. The germline gives CDR1 LGHDT, CDR2 YNNKEL (reference sequence). In DNA, the CDR3 is TGTGCCAGCAGCCTACAGGACAGGGGAAATTCACCCCTCCACTTT. Amino acids: CASSLQDRGNSPLHF.

This clonotype was counted at least ten times. The chain has TRBV6-5 and TRBJ2-7, with 12 positions matching TRBD1. The V segment lost 2 bases and the J segment 4 bases; nucleotides outside the gene matches: 3. Germline loops: CDR1 MNHEY, CDR2 SVGAGI. The CDR3 has 15 amino acids. Here the CDR3 DNA reads TGTGCCAGCAGTTACCGGGACAGGGGGCCGTACGAGCAGTACTTC. It yields the protein CASSYRDRGPYEQYF.

The gene calls are TRBV20-1 and TRBJ2-5; TRBD2 is a possible D gene (7 bases). Deletions cut 1 base from V and 5 bases from J, with 17 bases between. CDR1 and CDR2 (germline): DFQATT, SNEGSKA (reference sequence). The CDR3 is made up of 15 amino acids. DNA for the CDR3: TGCAGTGCTAGAGTGAGGGGGGGGCCTGCGGAGACCCAGTACTTC. It encodes CSARVRGGPAETQYF.

Written as DNA, the CDR3 is TGTGCCAGCAGCGTCAAAGCGGGAGGGATCACAGATACGCAGTATTTT. Amino acids: CASSVKAGGITDTQYF. The chain is built from TRBV9 and TRBJ2-3; TRBD2 aligns across 10 bases. The V gene end was trimmed by 2 bases and the J gene end by 2 bases; junction bases not matched to a gene: 5. Germline-derived CDR1 and CDR2 are SGDLS and YYNGEE. This CDR3 has 16 residues.

This clonotype came up a few times. The V call is TRBV2, the J call TRBJ2-3; no reliable D call. Germline-derived CDR1 and CDR2 are SNHLY and FYNNEI. The CDR3 totals 12 residues. Trimming stripped 8 bases from V and 2 bases from J, with 8 bases between. CDR3 loop: CASYKNTDTQYF. In DNA, the CDR3 is TGTGCCAGCTATAAGAACACAGATACGCAGTATTTT.

The chain uses TRBV9 and TRBJ1-1, with TRBD1 matching 7 bases. Germline lookup yields CDR1 SGDLS and CDR2 YYNGEE. V lost 4 bases and J lost 1; bases outside the gene matches: 7. The CDR3 totals 15 residues. The CDR3 reads CASSRFRTGNTEAFF. DNA of the CDR3: TGTGCCAGCAGCCGCTTTCGGACAGGGAACACTGAAGCTTTCTTT.

The sample holds many counts of this clonotype. One end of the junction fails to match germline, which may point to a read error. The J gene is TRBJ2-1, the V gene TRBV5-1, with TRBD1 matching 7 bases. Germline lookup yields CDR1 SGHRS and CDR2 YFSETQ. This CDR3 has 15 residues. CDR3 in amino acids: CASSLGGGSYNEQFF. The CDR3 DNA reads TGTGCCAGCAGTTTAGGGGGCGGGTCCTACAATGAGCAGTTCTTC.

This clonotype was picked up many times. The chain carries TRBV11-3 and TRBJ2-1; D unresolved. Trimming removed 1 base at V and 5 bases at J, with 3 bases between. Germline V gene sequence: CDR1 SGHNT, CDR2 YENEEA. CDR3 length equals 12 residues. In nucleotides, the CDR3 is TGTGCCAGCAGCTTAGCAGACAATGAGCAGTTCTTC. The encoded protein is CASSLADNEQFF.

This clonotype was counted a few times. The J gene is TRBJ2-7, the V gene TRBV3-1; 13 nucleotides agree with TRBD2. The germline V gene encodes CDR1 LGHDT and CDR2 YNNKEL (reference sequence). The V segment lost 4 bases and the J segment 6 bases; nucleotides outside the gene matches: 9. The CDR3 is 16 residues long. CDR3 protein: CASSPWTSGSRTEQYF. The CDR3 nucleotides are TGTGCCAGCAGCCCCTGGACTAGCGGGAGCAGAACCGAGCAGTACTTC.

This clonotype was seen a handful of times. The rearrangement joins TRBV20-1 to TRBJ2-1, with D perhaps matching TRBD2 (5 bases). Germline lookup yields CDR1 DFQATT and CDR2 SNEGSKA (reference sequence). V was shortened by 0 bases and J by 6 bases, with 18 bases between the two germline ends. The length of the CDR3 is 16 residues. The CDR3 region has the DNA TGCAGTGCTAGAGATCCCCGATCGCGGGCAGGCAATGAGCAGTTCTTC. This codes for CSARDPRSRAGNEQFF.

The V and J genes are TRBV7-9 and TRBJ1-2, with D hard to call. The V and J ends lost 4 bases and 4 bases respectively, with 16 bases between them. Germline lookup yields CDR1 SEHNR and CDR2 FQNEAQ (reference sequence). This CDR3 contains 15 residues. The DNA of the CDR3 is TGTGCCAGCAGCTCCTCCCAGCTCGAGGCCTATGGCTACACCTTC. Its translation: CASSSSQLEAYGYTF.

This clonotype was counted between two and nine times. The chain combines TRBV6-1 with TRBJ1-1; maybe TRBD1 (5 bases). V dropped 8 bases and J dropped 0 bases, with 16 bases sitting between them. Per the germline V gene, CDR1 is MNHNS and CDR2 is SASEGT. This CDR3 comprises 15 residues. As DNA, the CDR3 is TGTGCCAGCTCTCCCTCCGCAGGGCTGAACACTGAAGCTTTCTTT. Translated: CASSPSAGLNTEAFF.

Ten or more counts support this clonotype. The genes are TRBV9 and TRBJ2-3; D assignment may be TRBD1 or TRBD2 (5 bases each). Trimming removed 3 bases from V and 4 bases from J, with 12 bases in between. The V gene's germline CDR1 is SGDLS and CDR2 YYNGEE. The length of the CDR3 is 14 residues. The CDR3 sequence: CASSGRDGPDTQYF. The DNA for the CDR3 is TGTGCCAGCAGCGGTCGGGACGGCCCAGATACGCAGTATTTT.

Many counts were recorded for this clonotype. V is TRBV12-3 or TRBV12-4 and J is TRBJ1-1, with a possible D match to TRBD1 (6 bases). Trimming took 4 bases from V and 4 from J, leaving 10 bases between them. The CDR3 is made up of 13 amino acids. CDR3 bases: TGTGCCAGCAGTTATCAAGGGGGCACTGAAGCTTTCTTT. The encoded protein is CASSYQGGTEAFF.

Details on this clonotype: This may stem from a read error, because a much larger clone lies one nucleotide away. The chain links TRBV4-2 to TRBJ2-7; D is unresolved. Deletions cut 0 bases from V and 11 bases from J, with 23 bases between. Germline V gene lookup returns CDR1 LGHNA and CDR2 YNFKEQ. The CDR3 extends over 16 amino acids. CDR3 bases: TGTGCCAGCAGCCAAGATTTTGATGGACCTCCACGAAGAAAGTACTTC. It encodes CASSQDFDGPPRRKYF.

This chain connects TRBV6-5 to TRBJ2-1; TRBD2 might be the D (7 bases). CDR3 length: 15 amino acids. Germline V CDR1 and CDR2: MNHEY, SVGAGI. V was trimmed by 2 bases and J by 2 bases, leaving 10 bases between them. The CDR3 reads CASSYGGGTYNEQFF. For the CDR3, the DNA is TGTGCCAGCAGTTACGGCGGGGGCACCTACAATGAGCAGTTCTTC.

This chain links TRBV24-1 with TRBJ2-3; 8 bases match TRBD1. Germline V gene lookup returns CDR1 KGHDR and CDR2 SFDVKD. CDR3 length: 16 residues. The V segment lost 6 bases and the J segment 4 bases; nucleotides outside the gene matches: 11. CDR3 loop: CATSRAGGAKSDTQYF. CDR3 sequence (DNA): TGTGCCACCAGTAGGGCAGGGGGCGCGAAGTCAGATACGCAGTATTTT.

This clonotype was detected ten times or more. The gene calls are TRBV5-1 and TRBJ1-5; D is perhaps TRBD1 (5 bases). Germline V gene sequence: CDR1 SGHRS, CDR2 YFSETQ. The CDR3 consists of 14 residues. The V end lost 1 base, the J end lost 3 bases, and 8 bases lay between the germline ends. CDR3 sequence reads: CASSLTGLNQPQHF. For the CDR3, the DNA is TGCGCCAGCAGCTTGACAGGACTCAATCAGCCCCAGCATTTT.

This clonotype has a count of ten or more. This rearrangement joins TRBV5-1 to TRBJ2-5; D might be TRBD1 (6 bases). V was shortened by 4 bases and J by 2 bases, with 18 bases between the two germline ends. Germline V gives CDR1 SGHRS, CDR2 YFSETQ. CDR3 length: 16 residues. For the CDR3, the DNA is TGCGCCAGCAGCCCTTGGGGGCAGGGGCAACAAGAGACCCAGTACTTC. This sequence encodes CASSPWGQGQQETQYF.

The chain joins TRBV7-2 to TRBJ2-2, with a possible D match to TRBD2 (5 bases). CDR1 SGHTA and CDR2 FQGNSA come from the germline V gene. The CDR3 is made up of 13 amino acids. Trimming shortened V by 7 bases and J by 4 bases, and 10 bases separated the two germline ends. CDR3 sequence (DNA): TGTGCCAGCACTAGCTCGTTCACCGGGGAGCTGTTTTTT. This sequence encodes CASTSSFTGELFF.

V usage is TRBV10-3 and J usage is TRBJ1-5; D is unclear. V lost 4 bases and J lost 6, with 7 bases in between. This CDR3 comprises 12 residues. In germline, CDR1 is ENHRY, CDR2 SYGVKD. CDR3 in DNA: TGTGCCATCAGTGGGGCGGGTCAGCCCCAGCATTTT. Translating gives CAISGAGQPQHF.

This clonotype occurred many times. The chain uses TRBV11-2 and TRBJ2-7; D may be TRBD1 (6 bases). CDR3 size: 13 residues. V shed 6 bases and J shed 3 bases, with 12 bases lying between them. Germline loops: CDR1 SGHAT, CDR2 FQNNGV. This CDR3 is CASSPHRDYEQYF. In DNA, the CDR3 is TGTGCCAGCAGTCCCCACAGGGACTACGAGCAGTACTTC.

This clonotype has more than one count but fewer than ten. J is TRBJ1-6 and V is TRBV7-2; D unclear. Germline CDR1 is SGHTA and CDR2 is FQGNSA. CDR3 size: 14 residues. Trimming shortened V by 3 bases and J by 6 bases, and 9 bases separated the two germline ends. In DNA form, the CDR3 reads TGTGCCAGCAGCTTTGGATCCGGTAATTCACCCCTCCACTTT. Encoded protein: CASSFGSGNSPLHF.

This clonotype was counted only a few times. The chain uses TRBV6-2 or TRBV6-3 and TRBJ1-2; the match to TRBD1 covers 7 bases. The germline V gene has CDR1 MNHEY and CDR2 SVGEGT. CDR3 length: 14 amino acids. Trimming removed 9 bases from V and 2 bases from J; junction bases left unmatched: 9. CDR3 loop: CASHRQGKNYGYTF. Here the CDR3 DNA reads TGTGCCAGTCATCGACAGGGCAAAAACTATGGCTACACCTTC.